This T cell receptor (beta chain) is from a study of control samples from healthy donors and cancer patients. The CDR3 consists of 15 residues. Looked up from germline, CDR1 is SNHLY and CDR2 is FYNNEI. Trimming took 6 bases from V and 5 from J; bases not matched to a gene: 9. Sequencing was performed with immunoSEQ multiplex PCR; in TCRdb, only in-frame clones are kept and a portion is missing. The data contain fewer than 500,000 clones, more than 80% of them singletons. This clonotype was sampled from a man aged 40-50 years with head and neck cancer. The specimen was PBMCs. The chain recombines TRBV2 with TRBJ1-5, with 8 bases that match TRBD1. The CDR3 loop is CASSRDRRRDQPQHF. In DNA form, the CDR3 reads TGTGCCAGCAGCAGGGACAGGAGAAGGGATCAGCCCCAGCATTTT.